These T cell receptor beta chains were read from a single sample in a study of blood T cell repertoires in COVID-19. Profiled with immunoSEQ multiplex PCR; TCRdb holds only in-frame clones, not every one. The sample lists 100,000 or so clones, roughly 79% occurring once. The specimen was peripheral blood. The receptors were gathered from an elderly man with acute or convalescent COVID-19. Each CDR3 is given with its conserved first and last residue. Each record gives: V gene, CDR3 protein.

TRBV18 CASSPAGAEQYF
TRBV24-1 CATSDPGLAADTQYF
TRBV28 CASSGRVNTEAFF
TRBV5-4 CASSLFPDRVSGNTIYF
TRBV6-2/TRBV6-3 CASSLTGTSGRARTGELFF
TRBV13 CASSLGLAGAKGVYEQYF
TRBV9 CASSPRGEENTIYF
TRBV30 CAWRHSRGPGELFF
TRBV2 CASGAMGNTIYF
TRBV5-1 CASSLITGRPTGELFF
TRBV28 CASSFTSVQGEQYF
TRBV6-5 CASDPLWGGTEAFF
TRBV6-5 CASSPGTAQPQHF
TRBV5-1 CASSTTGGSLNNEQFF
TRBV6-1 CASSEATGLYEQYF
TRBV4-1 CASSQGLQGRVYEQYF
TRBV6-5 CASSYQLSTDTQYF
TRBV6-2/TRBV6-3 CASSLDLTGFDTEAFF
TRBV7-2 CASSPRGQGIATNEKLFF
TRBV19 CASSNLRDRASNTGELFF
TRBV19 CASTRPGLAGGGEQFF
TRBV5-1 CASSQTSLQETQYF
TRBV6-5 CASSRDRAMNTEAFF
TRBV19 CASSILGTSGRNQETQYF